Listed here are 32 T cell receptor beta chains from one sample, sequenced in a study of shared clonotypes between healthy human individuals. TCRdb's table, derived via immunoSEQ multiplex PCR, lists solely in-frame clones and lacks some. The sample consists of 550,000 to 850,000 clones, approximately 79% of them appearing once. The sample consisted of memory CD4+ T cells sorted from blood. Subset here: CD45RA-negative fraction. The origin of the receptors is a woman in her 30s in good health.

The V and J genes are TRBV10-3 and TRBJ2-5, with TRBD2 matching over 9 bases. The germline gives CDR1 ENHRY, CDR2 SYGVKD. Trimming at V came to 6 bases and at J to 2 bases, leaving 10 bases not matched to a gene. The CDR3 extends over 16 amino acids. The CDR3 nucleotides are TGTGCCATCAGGACCTTAGCGGGAGTGAGTCAAGAGACCCAGTACTTC. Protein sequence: CAIRTLAGVSQETQYF.

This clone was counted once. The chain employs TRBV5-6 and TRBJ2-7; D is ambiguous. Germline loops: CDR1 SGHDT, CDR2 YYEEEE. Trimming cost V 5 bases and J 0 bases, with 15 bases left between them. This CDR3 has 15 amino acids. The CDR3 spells CASRLGPQSSYEQYF. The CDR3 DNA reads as TGTGCCAGCAGACTTGGACCCCAGAGCTCCTACGAGCAGTACTTC.

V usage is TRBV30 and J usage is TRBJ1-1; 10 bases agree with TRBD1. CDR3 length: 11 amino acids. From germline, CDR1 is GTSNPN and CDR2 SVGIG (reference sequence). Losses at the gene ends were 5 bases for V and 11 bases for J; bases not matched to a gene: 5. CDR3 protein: CAWSDRGRAFF. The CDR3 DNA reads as TGTGCCTGGTCCGACAGGGGGCGTGCTTTCTTT. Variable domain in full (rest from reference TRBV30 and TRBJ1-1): SQTIHQWPATLVQPVGSPLSLECTVEGTSNPNLYWYRQAAGRGLQLLFYSVGIGQISSEVPQNLSASRPQDRQFILSSKKLLLSDSGFYLCAWSDRGRAFFGQGTRLTVV.

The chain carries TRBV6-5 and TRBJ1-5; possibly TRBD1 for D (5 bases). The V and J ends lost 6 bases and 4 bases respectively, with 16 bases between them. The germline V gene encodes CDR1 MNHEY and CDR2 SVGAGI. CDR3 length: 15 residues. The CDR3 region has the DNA TGTGCCAGCAGACGCCAAAGGGGTGTTAATCAGCCCCAGCATTTT. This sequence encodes CASRRQRGVNQPQHF.

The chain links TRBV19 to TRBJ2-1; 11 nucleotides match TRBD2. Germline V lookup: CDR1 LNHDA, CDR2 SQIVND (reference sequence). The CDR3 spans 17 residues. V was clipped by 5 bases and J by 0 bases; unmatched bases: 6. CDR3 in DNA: TGTGCCAGTAGTGCAAAAACTAGCGGGAGCTCCTACAATGAGCAGTTCTTC. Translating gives CASSAKTSGSSYNEQFF.

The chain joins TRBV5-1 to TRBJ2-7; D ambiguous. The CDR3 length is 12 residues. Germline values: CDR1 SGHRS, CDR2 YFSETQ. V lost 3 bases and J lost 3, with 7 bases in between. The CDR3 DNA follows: TGCGCCAGCAGCTCCGCCTACTACGAGCAGTACTTC. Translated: CASSSAYYEQYF.

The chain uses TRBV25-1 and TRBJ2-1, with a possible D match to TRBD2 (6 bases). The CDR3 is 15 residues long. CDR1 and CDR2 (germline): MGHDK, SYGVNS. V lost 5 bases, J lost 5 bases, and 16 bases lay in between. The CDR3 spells CASSQQSGDHNEQFF. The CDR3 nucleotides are TGTGCCAGCAGTCAGCAGTCGGGAGACCACAATGAGCAGTTCTTC.

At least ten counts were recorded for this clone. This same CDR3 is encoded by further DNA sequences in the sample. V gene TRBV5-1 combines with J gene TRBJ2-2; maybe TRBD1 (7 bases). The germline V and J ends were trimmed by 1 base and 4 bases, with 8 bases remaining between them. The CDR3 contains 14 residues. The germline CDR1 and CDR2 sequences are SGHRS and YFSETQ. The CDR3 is CASSLQGGTGELFF. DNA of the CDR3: TGCGCCAGCAGCTTGCAGGGGGGCACCGGGGAGCTGTTTTTT.

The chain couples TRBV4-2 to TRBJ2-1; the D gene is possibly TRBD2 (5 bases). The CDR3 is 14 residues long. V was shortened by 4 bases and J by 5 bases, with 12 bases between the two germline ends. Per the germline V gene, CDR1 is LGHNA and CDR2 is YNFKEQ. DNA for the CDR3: TGTGCCAGCAGCCCTCAGCGGAACAACAATGAGCAGTTCTTC. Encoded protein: CASSPQRNNNEQFF.

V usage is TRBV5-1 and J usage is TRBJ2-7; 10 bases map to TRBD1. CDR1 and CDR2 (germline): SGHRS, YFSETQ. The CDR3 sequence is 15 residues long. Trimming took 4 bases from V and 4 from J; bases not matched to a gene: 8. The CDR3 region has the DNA TGCGCCAGCAGCCCGCTTCCGGGACAGGGGTACGAGCAGTACTTC. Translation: CASSPLPGQGYEQYF.

Here the CDR3 DNA reads TGTGCCAGCAGTGCTCATACAGCAATCATGATCGGGGAGCTGTTTTTT. Protein sequence: CASSAHTAIMIGELFF. The gene calls are TRBV25-1 and TRBJ2-2; no reliable D call. Germline V gene sequence: CDR1 MGHDK, CDR2 SYGVNS. V dropped 4 bases and J dropped 7 bases, with 19 bases sitting between them. This CDR3 has 16 residues.

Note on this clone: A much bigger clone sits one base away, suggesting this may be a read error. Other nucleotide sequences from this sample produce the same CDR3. In DNA, the CDR3 is TGTGCCAGCAGTTTTTCGGGAAACACCATATATTTT. Encoded protein: CASSFSGNTIYF. V and J are TRBV28 and TRBJ1-3; D not certain. The CDR3 has 12 residues. Trimming pared 3 bases from V and 4 bases from J, leaving 4 bases between. The germline V gene has CDR1 MDHEN and CDR2 SYDVKM.

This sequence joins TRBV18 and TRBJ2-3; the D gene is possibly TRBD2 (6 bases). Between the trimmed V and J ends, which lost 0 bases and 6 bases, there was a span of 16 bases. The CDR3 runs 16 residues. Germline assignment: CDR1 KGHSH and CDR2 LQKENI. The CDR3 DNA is TGTGCCAGCTCACCACCGGCTAGCGTATCCACGGATACGCAGTATTTT. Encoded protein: CASSPPASVSTDTQYF.

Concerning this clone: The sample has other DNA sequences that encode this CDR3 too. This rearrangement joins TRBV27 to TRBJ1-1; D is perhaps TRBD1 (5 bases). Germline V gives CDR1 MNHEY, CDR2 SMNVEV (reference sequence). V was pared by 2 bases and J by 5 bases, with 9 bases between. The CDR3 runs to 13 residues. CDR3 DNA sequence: TGTGCCAGCAGTTTACAGGGTTTGACTGAAGCTTTCTTT. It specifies CASSLQGLTEAFF.

This CDR3 reads CASSLNPGGYNEQFF. Here the CDR3 DNA reads TGCGCCAGCAGCTTGAACCCAGGGGGCTACAATGAGCAGTTCTTC. The chain combines TRBV5-1 with TRBJ2-1; 7 bases align to TRBD1. The CDR3 sequence is 15 residues long. The germline V gene has CDR1 SGHRS and CDR2 YFSETQ. V lost 1 base and J lost 3; bases outside the gene matches: 4.

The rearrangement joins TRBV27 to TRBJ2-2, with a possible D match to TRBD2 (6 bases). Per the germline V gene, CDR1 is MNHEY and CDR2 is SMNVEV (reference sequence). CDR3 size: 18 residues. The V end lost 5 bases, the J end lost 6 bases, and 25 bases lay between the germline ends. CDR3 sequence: CASSIARTRRGGAGELFF. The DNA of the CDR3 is TGTGCCAGCAGTATCGCCCGGACTCGACGAGGAGGGGCCGGGGAGCTGTTTTTT.

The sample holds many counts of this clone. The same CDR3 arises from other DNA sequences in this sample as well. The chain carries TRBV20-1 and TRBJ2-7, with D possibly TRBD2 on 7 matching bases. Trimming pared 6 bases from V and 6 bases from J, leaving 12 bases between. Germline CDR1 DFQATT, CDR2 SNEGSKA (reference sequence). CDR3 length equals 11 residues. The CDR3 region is CSARGGSEQYF. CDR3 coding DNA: TGCAGTGCGAGGGGGGGTAGCGAGCAGTACTTC.

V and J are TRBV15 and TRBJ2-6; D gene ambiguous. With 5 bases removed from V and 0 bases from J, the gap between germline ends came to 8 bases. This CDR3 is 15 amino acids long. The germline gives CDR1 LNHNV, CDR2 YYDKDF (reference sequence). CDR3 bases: TGTGCCACCAGCGGGCTCAGCTCTGGGGCCAACGTCCTGACTTTC. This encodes CATSGLSSGANVLTF.

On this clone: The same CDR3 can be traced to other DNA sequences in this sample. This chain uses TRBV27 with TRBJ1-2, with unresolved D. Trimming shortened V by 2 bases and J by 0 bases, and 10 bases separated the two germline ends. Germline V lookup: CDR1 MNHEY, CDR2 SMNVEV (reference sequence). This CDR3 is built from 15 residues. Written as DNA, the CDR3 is TGTGCCAGCAGTTTAATGGCGGATACTAACTATGGCTACACCTTC. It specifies CASSLMADTNYGYTF.

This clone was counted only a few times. Written as DNA, the CDR3 is TGTGCCAGCAGCTTAGCGGCAGGGGAGGGCGAGCAGTACTTC. Amino acids: CASSLAAGEGEQYF. The chain joins TRBV7-9 to TRBJ2-7, with D perhaps TRBD2 (7 bases). The ends were cut back, 0 bases at V and 6 bases at J, with 12 bases in the middle. CDR1 SEHNR and CDR2 FQNEAQ come from the germline V gene (reference sequence). The CDR3 extends over 14 amino acids.

As DNA, the CDR3 is TGTGCCAGCAGCCCAGGTAGGCCGCCCTACGAGCAGTACTTC. This codes for CASSPGRPPYEQYF. The V gene is TRBV7-8, the J gene TRBJ2-7; D gene unclear. The CDR3 is 14 amino acids. Germline loops: CDR1 SGHVS, CDR2 FQNEAQ. V was trimmed by 5 bases and J by 2 bases, leaving 13 bases between them. Drawing the rest from reference TRBV7-8 and TRBJ2-7, the complete variable domain is GAGVSQSPRYKVAKRGQDVALRCDPISGHVSLFWYQQALGQGPEFLTYFQNEAQLDKSGLPSDRFFAERPEGSVSTLKIQRTQQEDSAVYLCASSPGRPPYEQYFGPGTRLTVT.

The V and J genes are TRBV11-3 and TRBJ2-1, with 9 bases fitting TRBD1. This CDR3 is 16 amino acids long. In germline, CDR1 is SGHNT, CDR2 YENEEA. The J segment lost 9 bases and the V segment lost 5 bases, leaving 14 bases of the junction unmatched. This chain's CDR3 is CASSPGGGQGSFEQFF. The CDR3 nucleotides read TGTGCCAGCAGCCCCGGTGGGGGACAGGGTAGCTTTGAGCAGTTCTTC.

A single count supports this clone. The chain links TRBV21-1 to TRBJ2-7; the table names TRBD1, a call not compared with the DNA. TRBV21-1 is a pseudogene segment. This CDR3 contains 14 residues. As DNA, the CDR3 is TGTGCCAGCAGCCCACGGACAGGGGGGTACGAGCAGTACTTC. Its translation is CASSPRTGGYEQYF.

CDR3 coding DNA: TGTGCCAGCAGTTACTCGAGCGGGACGACCGAGCAGTACTTC. Protein product: CASSYSSGTTEQYF. J is TRBJ2-7 and V is TRBV6-5, with 7 positions matching TRBD2. Looked up from germline, CDR1 is MNHEY and CDR2 is SVGAGI. The CDR3 runs 14 residues. V lost 0 bases and J lost 6; bases outside the gene matches: 5.

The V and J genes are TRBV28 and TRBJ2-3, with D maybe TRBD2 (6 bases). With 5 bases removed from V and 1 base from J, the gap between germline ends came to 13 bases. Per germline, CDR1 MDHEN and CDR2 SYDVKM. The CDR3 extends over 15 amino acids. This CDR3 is CASSPPGVRTDTQYF. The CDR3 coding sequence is TGTGCCAGCAGTCCCCCGGGAGTGCGCACAGATACGCAGTATTTT. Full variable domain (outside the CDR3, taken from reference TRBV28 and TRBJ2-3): DVKVTQSSRYLVKRTGEKVFLECVQDMDHENMFWYRQDPGLGLRLIYFSYDVKMKEKGDIPEGYSVSREKKERFSLILESASTNQTSMYLCASSPPGVRTDTQYFGPGTRLTVL.

The chain's CDR3 is CASSIPRDSYQPQHF. DNA for the CDR3: TGTGCCAGTAGCATTCCCCGGGACAGTTATCAGCCCCAGCATTTT. The chain recombines TRBV19 with TRBJ1-5; 7 bases line up with TRBD1. Germline V gene lookup returns CDR1 LNHDA and CDR2 SQIVND (reference sequence). The CDR3 has 15 residues. Trimming at V came to 6 bases and at J to 5 bases, leaving 10 bases not matched to a gene.

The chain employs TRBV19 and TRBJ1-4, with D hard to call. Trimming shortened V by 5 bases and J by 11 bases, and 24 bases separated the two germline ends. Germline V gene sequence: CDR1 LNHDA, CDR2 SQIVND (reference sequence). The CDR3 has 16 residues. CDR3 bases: TGTGCCAGTAGTTCCAGCCAGCGACGGAGAGGTGAGAAACTGTTTTTT. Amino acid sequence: CASSSSQRRRGEKLFF.

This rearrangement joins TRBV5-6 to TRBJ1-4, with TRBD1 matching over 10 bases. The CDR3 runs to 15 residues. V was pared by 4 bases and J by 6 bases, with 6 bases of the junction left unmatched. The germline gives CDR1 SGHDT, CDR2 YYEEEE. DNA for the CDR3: TGTGCCAGCAGCCTAGTGGGGACAGGGGATGAAAAACTGTTTTTT. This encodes CASSLVGTGDEKLFF.

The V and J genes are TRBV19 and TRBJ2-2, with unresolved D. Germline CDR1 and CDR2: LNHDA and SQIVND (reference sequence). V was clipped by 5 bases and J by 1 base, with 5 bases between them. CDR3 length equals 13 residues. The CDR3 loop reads CASSQVNTGELFF. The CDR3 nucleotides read TGTGCCAGTAGTCAGGTGAACACCGGGGAGCTGTTTTTT.

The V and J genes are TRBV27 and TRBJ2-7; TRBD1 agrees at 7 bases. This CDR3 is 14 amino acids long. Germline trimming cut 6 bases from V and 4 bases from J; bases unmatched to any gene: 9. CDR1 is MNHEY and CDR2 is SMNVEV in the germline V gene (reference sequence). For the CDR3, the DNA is TGTGCCAGCAGAAAAGAGGGGGCGAAATACGAGCAGTACTTC. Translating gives CASRKEGAKYEQYF.

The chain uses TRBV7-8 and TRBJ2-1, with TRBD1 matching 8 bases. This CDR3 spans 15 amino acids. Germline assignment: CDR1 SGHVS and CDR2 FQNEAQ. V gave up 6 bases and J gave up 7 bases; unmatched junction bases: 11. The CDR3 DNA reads TGTGCCAGCAGTCTCGGCGGACAGGGCCTAAATGAGCAGTTCTTC. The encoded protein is CASSLGGQGLNEQFF.

The CDR3 protein is CASSPVDMGLSTGELFF. As DNA, the CDR3 is TGCGCCAGCAGCCCTGTGGACATGGGACTATCCACCGGGGAGCTGTTTTTT. This rearrangement joins TRBV4-1 to TRBJ2-2, with 7 nucleotides matching TRBD2. The CDR3 extends over 17 amino acids. Germline lookup yields CDR1 MGHRA and CDR2 YSYEKL. After removal of 4 bases from V and 4 bases from J, the junction contained 12 bases not matched to a gene.